Following are 4 T cell receptor beta chains from one sample sequenced in a study of shared clonotypes between healthy human individuals. The method was immunoSEQ multiplex PCR; TCRdb's version includes in-frame clones alone and lacks a portion of them. The table shows approximately 1,500,000 clones, with more than 95% occurring only once. Sequencing was carried out using naive CD4+ T cells sorted from blood. Subset noted: CD45RA+ positively selected. The source of these receptors is a man aged 30 to 39 in good health.

Only one count was recorded for this clone. Different DNA sequences within this sample yield the same CDR3. The V call is TRBV27, the J call TRBJ2-7; 8 bases fit TRBD1. Germline loops: CDR1 MNHEY, CDR2 SMNVEV (reference sequence). CDR3 length: 15 residues. The ends lost 0 bases at V and 0 bases at J; junction bases unmatched: 1. In nucleotides, the CDR3 is TGTGCCAGCAGTTTATCCGGGACAGGCTCCTACGAGCAGTACTTC. Protein: CASSLSGTGSYEQYF.

This clone appeared once. The gene calls are TRBV30 and TRBJ1-3; D is unresolved. The CDR3 contains 14 residues. CDR1 is GTSNPN, CDR2 SVGIG, per germline (reference sequence). V lost 5 bases, J lost 2 bases, and 13 bases lay in between. CDR3 sequence reads: CAWAPIGAGNTIYF. The DNA for the CDR3 is TGTGCCTGGGCACCAATTGGAGCTGGAAACACCATATATTTT.

This clone has at least ten counts. The V gene is TRBV9, the J gene TRBJ1-5, with D unresolved. The CDR3 totals 14 residues. Trimming took off 3 bases at V and 2 bases at J, with 9 bases between the two ends. The V gene's germline CDR1 is SGDLS and CDR2 YYNGEE. CDR3 region: CASSAAGGNQPQHF. The DNA for the CDR3 is TGTGCCAGCAGCGCCGCGGGTGGCAATCAGCCCCAGCATTTT.

This clone appeared a single time. The rearrangement uses TRBV28 and TRBJ1-1, with TRBD1 identical over 11 bases. The CDR3 extends over 14 amino acids. The ends lost 3 bases at V and 8 bases at J; junction bases unmatched: 5. Germline V lookup: CDR1 MDHEN, CDR2 SYDVKM. In DNA form, the CDR3 reads TGTGCCAGCAGTTTGATCGGGACAGGGGGAGAAGCTTTCTTT. Protein sequence: CASSLIGTGGEAFF.